This is a list of T cell receptor beta chains from one sample in a study of Graves' ophthalmopathy and Graves' hyperthyroidism. TCRdb analysed the multiplex PCR reads with MiXCR anew, one entry per CDR3 protein. The data contain about 410,000 distinct CDR3 sequences, around 17% of them singletons. The specimen was peripheral blood. The source is a woman aged 18 to 35 with Graves' ophthalmopathy. Both conserved end residues are part of each CDR3. Each record gives: clone size, D gene, V gene, J gene, CDR3 protein, CDR3 DNA. The D gene is left open where the match is weak. Clone size is stated in some rows and not others, as once, few, many or a class when expanded.

abundance: many
d_gene: -
v_gene: TRBV6-4
j_gene: TRBJ1-1
CDR3aa: CASRVRDRLWVTNTEAFF
CDR3nt: TGTGCCAGCAGGGTCAGGGATCGTCTGTGGGTTACGAACACTGAAGCTTTCTTT

abundance: -
d_gene: -
v_gene: TRBV25-1
j_gene: TRBJ1-2
CDR3aa: CASSEWGGLDGYTF
CDR3nt: TGTGCCAGCAGTGAATGGGGAGGGTTGGATGGCTACACCTTC

abundance: many
d_gene: -
v_gene: TRBV7-8
j_gene: TRBJ2-4
CDR3aa: CASSPAQSTGAKNIQYF
CDR3nt: TGTGCCAGCAGCCCCGCCCAGTCCACGGGGGCCAAAAACATTCAGTACTTC

abundance: many
d_gene: -
v_gene: TRBV12-3/TRBV12-4
j_gene: TRBJ1-5
CDR3aa: CASSPSGGAEQPQHF
CDR3nt: TGTGCCAGCAGCCCGTCGGGGGGCGCAGAGCAGCCCCAGCATTTT

abundance: -
d_gene: -
v_gene: TRBV12-3/TRBV12-4
j_gene: TRBJ2-7
CDR3aa: CASSLVALDEQYF
CDR3nt: TGTGCCAGCAGTTTAGTGGCCCTGGACGAGCAGTACTTC

abundance: many
d_gene: TRBD2
v_gene: TRBV7-2
j_gene: TRBJ2-5
CDR3aa: CASSLGLAIGETQYF
CDR3nt: TGTGCCAGCAGCTTAGGACTAGCTATAGGAGAGACCCAGTACTTC

abundance: many
d_gene: -
v_gene: TRBV9
j_gene: TRBJ2-5
CDR3aa: CASSVANRETQYF
CDR3nt: TGTGCCAGCAGCGTAGCGAACCGGGAGACCCAGTACTTC

abundance: few
d_gene: TRBD1
v_gene: TRBV10-3
j_gene: TRBJ1-5
CDR3aa: CAISEPGTGGAYTQHF
CDR3nt: TGTGCCATCAGTGAGCCCGGGACAGGGGGCGCTTACACCCAGCATTTT

abundance: many
d_gene: TRBD1
v_gene: TRBV15
j_gene: TRBJ2-7
CDR3aa: CATSSDRGVEQYF
CDR3nt: TGTGCCACCAGCAGCGACAGGGGGGTCGAGCAGTACTTC

abundance: many
d_gene: -
v_gene: TRBV25-1
j_gene: TRBJ1-6
CDR3aa: CASSAAGNSYNSPLHF
CDR3nt: TGTGCCAGCAGTGCTGCCGGTAACTCCTATAATTCACCCCTCCACTTT

abundance: many
d_gene: -
v_gene: TRBV27
j_gene: TRBJ2-5
CDR3aa: CASARASPDQETQYF
CDR3nt: TGTGCCAGCGCCCGTGCATCCCCCGACCAAGAGACCCAGTACTTC

abundance: many
d_gene: -
v_gene: TRBV6-1
j_gene: TRBJ2-5
CDR3aa: CASSEGGSQETQYF
CDR3nt: TGTGCCAGCAGTGAAGGTGGCAGCCAAGAGACCCAGTACTTC

abundance: many
d_gene: -
v_gene: TRBV19
j_gene: TRBJ2-5
CDR3aa: CASSMVRLLRPETQYF
CDR3nt: TGTGCCAGTAGTATGGTGAGGCTCCTCAGGCCAGAGACCCAGTACTTC

abundance: -
d_gene: -
v_gene: TRBV6-2/TRBV6-3
j_gene: TRBJ1-5
CDR3aa: CASSPSWGFSQHQPQHF
CDR3nt: TGTGCCAGCAGCCCCTCATGGGGGTTCAGTCAGCATCAGCCCCAGCATTTT

abundance: many
d_gene: -
v_gene: TRBV20-1
j_gene: TRBJ1-1
CDR3aa: CSARVGVNTEAFF
CDR3nt: TGCAGTGCCAGGGTGGGGGTTAACACTGAAGCTTTCTTT

abundance: -
d_gene: -
v_gene: TRBV6-2/TRBV6-3
j_gene: TRBJ1-5
CDR3aa: CASSYGGQQNQPQHF
CDR3nt: TGTGCCAGCAGTTATGGGGGTCAGCAAAATCAGCCCCAGCATTTT

abundance: -
d_gene: -
v_gene: TRBV11-3
j_gene: TRBJ2-7
CDR3aa: CASSYRDQSYEQYF
CDR3nt: TGTGCCAGCAGTTACCGGGACCAGTCCTACGAGCAGTACTTC

abundance: -
d_gene: TRBD2
v_gene: TRBV12-3/TRBV12-4
j_gene: TRBJ2-4
CDR3aa: CASSRLAGGWNIQYF
CDR3nt: TGTGCCAGCAGCCGGCTCGCGGGAGGGTGGAACATTCAGTACTTC